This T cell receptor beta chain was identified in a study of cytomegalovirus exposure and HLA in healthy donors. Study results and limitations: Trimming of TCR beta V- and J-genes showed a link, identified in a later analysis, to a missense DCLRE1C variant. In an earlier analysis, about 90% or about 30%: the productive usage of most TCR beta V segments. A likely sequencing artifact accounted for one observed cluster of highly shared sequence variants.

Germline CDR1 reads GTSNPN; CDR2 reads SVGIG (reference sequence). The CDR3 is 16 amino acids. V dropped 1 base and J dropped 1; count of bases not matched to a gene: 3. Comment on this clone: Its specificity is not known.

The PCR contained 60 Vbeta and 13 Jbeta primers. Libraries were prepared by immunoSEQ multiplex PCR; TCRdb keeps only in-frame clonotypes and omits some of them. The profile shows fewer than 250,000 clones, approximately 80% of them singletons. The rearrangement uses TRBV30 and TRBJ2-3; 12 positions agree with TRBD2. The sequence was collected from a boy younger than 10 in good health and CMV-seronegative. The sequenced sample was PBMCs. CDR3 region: CAWSGRLAGGTDTQYF. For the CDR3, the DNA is TGTGCCTGGAGTGGCCGACTAGCGGGAGGCACAGATACGCAGTATTTT.